One and the same sample provided the 9 T cell receptor beta chains below, sequenced in a study of identical twins. TCRdb redid the calling of the 5' RACE reads with MiXCR, one entry per CDR3 protein. Of 500,000 to 550,000 distinct CDR3 sequences listed, 20% to 25% are singletons. This same sample was also taken into another study, of yellow fever vaccine responses in identical twins.

The material sequenced was CD4+ T cells sorted from blood. The receptors stem from a woman younger than 30 in good health.

V gene TRBV24-1 combines with J gene TRBJ2-2, with 12 nucleotides matching TRBD2. Trimming took 4 bases from V and 7 from J; bases not matched to a gene: 9. Germline-derived CDR1 and CDR2 are KGHDR and SFDVKD. This CDR3 spans 17 amino acids. This CDR3 reads CATSDLTSGRRIGELFF. CDR3 nucleotide sequence: TGTGCCACCAGTGACCTGACTAGCGGGAGACGGATCGGGGAGCTGTTTTTT.

The chain employs TRBV5-1 and TRBJ2-5; possibly TRBD2 for D (6 bases). V lost 1 base and J 1 base, leaving 11 bases between the germline ends. The CDR3 loop spans 15 amino acids. Per the germline V gene, CDR1 is SGHRS and CDR2 is YFSETQ. CDR3 in amino acids: CASSLTGVGQETQYF. CDR3 bases: TGCGCCAGCAGCTTGACGGGAGTAGGCCAAGAGACCCAGTACTTC.

This clonotype was seen many times. The V call is TRBV28, the J call TRBJ2-7; TRBD2 aligns across 12 bases. The ends lost 6 bases at V and 2 bases at J; junction bases unmatched: 2. The germline V gene has CDR1 MDHEN and CDR2 SYDVKM. The CDR3 spans 14 residues. The CDR3 reads CASSRLAGAYEQYF. Here the CDR3 DNA reads TGTGCCAGCAGCCGACTAGCGGGAGCCTACGAGCAGTACTTC.

This clonotype was found a few times. DNA for the CDR3: TGTGCCAGCTCACCAGGGGACAGACGGGAGCTGTTTTTT. As protein: CASSPGDRRELFF. The gene calls are TRBV18 and TRBJ2-2; 7 nucleotides line up with TRBD1. From germline, CDR1 is KGHSH and CDR2 LQKENI. The CDR3 length is 13 residues. The V segment lost 2 bases and the J segment 9 bases; nucleotides outside the gene matches: 3.

Concerning this clonotype itself: One junction end does not reproduce the germline sequence, and a read error may be involved. The rearrangement joins TRBV20-1 to TRBJ2-1; D gene unclear. Per the germline V gene, CDR1 is DFQATT and CDR2 is SNEGSKA (reference sequence). This CDR3 is built from 16 residues. The CDR3: CCARDGNNSLYNEQFF. The DNA for the CDR3 is TGCTGTGCTAGAGATGGTAACAACAGCCTCTACAATGAGCAGTTCTTC.

V usage is TRBV10-3 and J usage is TRBJ2-5; the D gene is possibly TRBD1 (9 bases). Germline lookup yields CDR1 ENHRY and CDR2 SYGVKD. Deletions cut 8 bases from V and 3 bases from J, with 22 bases between. This CDR3 comprises 16 residues. The CDR3 DNA sequence: TGTGCCATCTCTCGGACAGGGGTGACTAGCGAAGAGACCCAGTACTTC. Translation gives CAISRTGVTSEETQYF.

This rearrangement joins TRBV4-1 to TRBJ2-2; D is possibly TRBD1 or TRBD2 (5 bases each). This CDR3 has 14 amino acids. Trimming shortened V by 0 bases and J by 9 bases, and 11 bases separated the two germline ends. Germline V gene data show CDR1 as MGHRA and CDR2 as YSYEKL. The DNA of the CDR3 is TGCGCCAGCAGCCAAGATTTCGGGGCCCGGGAGCTGTTTTTT. Protein sequence: CASSQDFGARELFF.

There are a few counts of this clonotype. The rearrangement joins TRBV28 to TRBJ1-5; the match to TRBD1 covers 7 bases. V lost 6 bases to trimming and J lost 0 bases; unmatched junction nucleotides: 8. CDR1 is MDHEN and CDR2 is SYDVKM in the germline V gene. The CDR3 length is 16 residues. The CDR3 DNA reads as TGTGCCAGCAGCCATGGATACAGGGGTAGCAATCAGCCCCAGCATTTT. Translated: CASSHGYRGSNQPQHF. Full variable domain (rest looked up from reference TRBV28 and TRBJ1-5): DVKVTQSSRYLVKRTGEKVFLECVQDMDHENMFWYRQDPGLGLRLIYFSYDVKMKEKGDIPEGYSVSREKKERFSLILESASTNQTSMYLCASSHGYRGSNQPQHFGDGTRLSIL.

This clonotype was observed a few times. This chain links TRBV5-1 with TRBJ2-1, with 11 bases identical to TRBD2. Per germline, CDR1 SGHRS and CDR2 YFSETQ. The V gene end was trimmed by 5 bases and the J gene end by 9 bases; junction bases not matched to a gene: 4. The CDR3 is 13 amino acids. CDR3 sequence: CASRTSGKAEQFF. CDR3 in DNA: TGCGCCAGCAGGACTAGCGGGAAAGCTGAGCAGTTCTTC.